This T cell receptor beta chain came from a study of blood T cell repertoires in COVID-19. The V gene lost 2 bases and the J gene lost 5 bases, with 16 bases spanning the gap. This CDR3 is built from 15 residues. The V gene's germline CDR1 is MGHRA and CDR2 YSYEKL. This clone was detected once. The table came from immunoSEQ multiplex PCR; TCRdb's copy has only in-frame clones and leaves some out. The data contain 300,000 to 350,000 clones, approximately 83% of them singletons. Material: PBMCs or T cells enriched from blood (not recorded which). This clonotype was obtained from a man in his thirties or forties who had recovered from COVID-19. The chain recombines TRBV4-1 with TRBJ2-7, with D perhaps TRBD1 (6 bases). CDR3 amino acids: CASSQTPDRPDEQYF. In DNA form, the CDR3 reads TGCGCCAGCAGCCAAACTCCCGACAGGCCGGACGAGCAGTACTTC.